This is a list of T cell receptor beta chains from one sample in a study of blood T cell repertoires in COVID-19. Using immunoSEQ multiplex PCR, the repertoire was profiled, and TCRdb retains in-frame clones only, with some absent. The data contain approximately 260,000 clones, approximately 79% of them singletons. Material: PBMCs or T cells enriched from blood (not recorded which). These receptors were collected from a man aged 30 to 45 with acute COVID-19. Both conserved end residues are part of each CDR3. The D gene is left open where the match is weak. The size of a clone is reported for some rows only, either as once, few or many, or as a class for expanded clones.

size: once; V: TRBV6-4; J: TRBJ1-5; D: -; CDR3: CASSAVQVPNQPQHF; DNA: TGTGCCAGCAGTGCCGTCCAGGTTCCGAATCAGCCCCAGCATTTT
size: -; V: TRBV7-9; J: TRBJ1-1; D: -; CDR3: CASSLGWGSEAFF; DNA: TGTGCCAGCAGCTTGGGGTGGGGCTCGGAAGCTTTCTTT
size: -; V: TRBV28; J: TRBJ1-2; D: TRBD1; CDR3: CASRQGINYGYTF; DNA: TGTGCCAGTAGACAGGGGATAAACTATGGCTACACCTTC
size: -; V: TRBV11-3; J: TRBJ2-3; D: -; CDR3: CASSRGDTQYF; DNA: TGTGCCAGCAGCCGGGGGGATACGCAGTATTTT
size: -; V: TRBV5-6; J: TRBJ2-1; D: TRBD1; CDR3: CASSFWTGVNPTRYNEQFF; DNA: TGTGCCAGCAGCTTCTGGACAGGAGTAAATCCTACGAGGTACAATGAGCAGTTCTTC
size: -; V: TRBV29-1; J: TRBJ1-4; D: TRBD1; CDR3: CSGGQGAPNEKLFF; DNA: TGCAGCGGGGGACAGGGGGCTCCTAATGAAAAACTGTTTTTT
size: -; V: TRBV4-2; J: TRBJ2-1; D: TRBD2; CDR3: CASSQDGTSAYNEQFF; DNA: TGTGCCAGCAGCCAAGACGGGACTAGCGCCTACAATGAGCAGTTCTTC
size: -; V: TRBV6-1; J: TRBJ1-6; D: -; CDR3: CASSEAETALDLHF; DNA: TGTGCCAGCAGTGAAGCGGAGACGGCTCTGGACCTCCACTTT
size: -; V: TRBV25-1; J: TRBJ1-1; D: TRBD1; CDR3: CASWTGGAFF; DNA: TGTGCCAGCTGGACAGGGGGAGCTTTCTTT
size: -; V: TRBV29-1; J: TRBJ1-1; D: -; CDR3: CSVDSGPMNTEAFF; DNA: TGCAGCGTTGATTCAGGCCCGATGAACACTGAAGCTTTCTTT
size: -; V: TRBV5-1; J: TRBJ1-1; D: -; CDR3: CASSLIPRGDTEAFF; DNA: TGCGCCAGCAGCTTGATTCCGCGGGGAGACACTGAAGCTTTCTTT
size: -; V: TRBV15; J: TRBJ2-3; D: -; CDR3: CATSKAGTDTQYF; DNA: TGTGCCACCAGCAAGGCGGGCACAGATACGCAGTATTTT
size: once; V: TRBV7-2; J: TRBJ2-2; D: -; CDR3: CASRNPAGELFF; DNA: TGTGCCAGCAGAAATCCCGCCGGGGAGCTGTTTTTT
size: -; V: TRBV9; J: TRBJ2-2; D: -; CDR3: CASSPSGNTGELFF; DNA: TGTGCCAGCAGCCCTAGTGGGAACACCGGGGAGCTGTTTTTT
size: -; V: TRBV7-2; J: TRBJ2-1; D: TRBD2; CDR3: CASSLAAGGPGEQFF; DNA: TGTGCCAGCAGCTTGGCAGCGGGGGGGCCGGGTGAGCAGTTCTTC
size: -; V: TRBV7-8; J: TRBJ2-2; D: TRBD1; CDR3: CASSPGGGAARGVGELFF; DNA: TGTGCCAGCAGCCCAGGGGGTGGGGCAGCTCGAGGTGTCGGGGAGCTGTTTTTT
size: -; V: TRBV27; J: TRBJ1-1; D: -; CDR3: CASSRQMNTEAFF; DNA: TGTGCCAGCAGCAGACAGATGAACACTGAAGCTTTCTTT
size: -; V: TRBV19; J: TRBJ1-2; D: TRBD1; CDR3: CASSTPGTGEDGYTF; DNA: TGTGCCAGTAGCACCCCCGGGACAGGGGAGGATGGCTACACCTTC
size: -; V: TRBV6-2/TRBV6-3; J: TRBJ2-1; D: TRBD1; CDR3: CASSYSGQVSDNEQFF; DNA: TGTGCCAGCAGTTACTCCGGACAGGTTTCGGACAATGAGCAGTTCTTC
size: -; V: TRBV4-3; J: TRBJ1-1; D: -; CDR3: CASSPRRDNLELF; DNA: TGCGCCAGCAGCCCGCGCCGGGACAACCTAGAACTTTTT
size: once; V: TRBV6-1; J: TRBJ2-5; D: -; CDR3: CASSEYERAHPETQYF; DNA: TGTGCCAGCAGTGAATATGAGCGGGCCCACCCAGAGACCCAGTACTTC
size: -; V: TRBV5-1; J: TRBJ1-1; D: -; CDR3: CASSRQQNTEAFF; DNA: TGCGCCAGCAGTAGACAGCAGAACACTGAAGCTTTCTTT
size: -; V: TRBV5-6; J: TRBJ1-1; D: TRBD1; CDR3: CASSTNRGTPRATEAFF; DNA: TGTGCCAGCAGCACAAACAGGGGAACCCCCAGGGCCACTGAAGCTTTCTTT
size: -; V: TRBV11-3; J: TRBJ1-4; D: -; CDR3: CASSSTGTNEKLFF; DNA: TGTGCCAGCAGCTCTACGGGGACTAATGAAAAACTGTTTTTT
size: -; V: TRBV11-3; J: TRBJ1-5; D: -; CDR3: CASSEQSNGPQHF; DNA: TGTGCCAGCAGCGAACAGTCAAACGGGCCCCAGCATTTT
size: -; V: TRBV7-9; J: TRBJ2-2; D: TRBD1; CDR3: CASSSGTGWAGELFF; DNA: TGTGCCAGCAGCTCCGGGACAGGATGGGCCGGGGAGCTGTTTTTT
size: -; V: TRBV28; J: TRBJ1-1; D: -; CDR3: CASSPPGFEAFF; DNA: TGTGCCAGCAGTCCTCCGGGATTTGAAGCTTTCTTT
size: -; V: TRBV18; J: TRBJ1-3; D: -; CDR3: CASSPPGQSNTIYF; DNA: TGTGCCAGCTCACCACCTGGGCAGTCGAACACCATATATTTT